The 3 T cell receptor beta chains below come from one sample, sequenced in a study of T cell changes during pregnancy in multiple sclerosis. Sequencing was performed with immunoSEQ multiplex PCR; in TCRdb, only in-frame clones are kept and a portion is missing. The sample yields 25,000 to 30,000 clones, about 88% seen once. The sample in question was CD4+ T cells from peripheral blood mononuclear cells, obtained in the second trimester of pregnancy. All receptors come from a female donor with multiple sclerosis, enrolled in a pregnancy study.

This rearrangement joins TRBV18 to TRBJ1-4, with a tentative D call TRBD1 (5 bases). CDR3 length equals 13 residues. Trimming shortened V by 3 bases and J by 8 bases, and 10 bases separated the two germline ends. Germline V gene sequence: CDR1 KGHSH, CDR2 LQKENI. The CDR3 loop is CASSPGPQEKLFF. The CDR3 bases are TGTGCCAGCTCACCGGGGCCTCAGGAAAAACTGTTTTTT.

The CDR3 DNA sequence: TGTGCCAGCAGCTTCGGGGAGCGGGGGGTGAACACCGGGGAGCTGTTTTTT. Amino acids: CASSFGERGVNTGELFF. The J gene is TRBJ2-2, the V gene TRBV7-9, with 9 nucleotides matching TRBD2. Unmatched junction bases numbered 6, after V lost 3 bases and J lost 1 base. Germline V gene lookup returns CDR1 SEHNR and CDR2 FQNEAQ (reference sequence). The CDR3 runs 17 residues. Together with reference TRBV7-9 and TRBJ2-2, the CDR3 gives the full variable domain: DTGVSQNPRHKITKRGQNVTFRCDPISEHNRLYWYRQTLGQGPEFLTYFQNEAQLEKSRLLSDRFSAERPKGSFSTLEIQRTEQGDSAMYLCASSFGERGVNTGELFFGEGSRLTVL.

This sequence joins TRBV2 and TRBJ1-1; D ambiguous. V shed 1 base and J shed 6 bases, with 9 bases lying between them. The CDR3 loop spans 13 amino acids. Looked up from germline, CDR1 is SNHLY and CDR2 is FYNNEI. The CDR3 spells CASSEEDGAEAFF. The CDR3 coding sequence is TGTGCCAGCAGTGAAGAGGACGGGGCTGAAGCTTTCTTT.